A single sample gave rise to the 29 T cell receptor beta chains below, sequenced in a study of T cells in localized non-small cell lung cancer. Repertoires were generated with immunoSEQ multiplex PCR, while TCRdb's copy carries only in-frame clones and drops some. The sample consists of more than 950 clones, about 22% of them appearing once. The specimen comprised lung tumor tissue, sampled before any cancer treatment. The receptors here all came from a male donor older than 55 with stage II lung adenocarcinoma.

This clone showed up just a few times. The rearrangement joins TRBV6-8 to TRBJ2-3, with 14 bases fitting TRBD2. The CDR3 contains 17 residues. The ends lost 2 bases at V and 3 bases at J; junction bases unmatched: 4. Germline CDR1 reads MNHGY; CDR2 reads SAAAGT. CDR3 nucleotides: TGTGCCAGCAGTTACCGGAGACTAGCGGGGGGGACAGATACGCAGTATTTT. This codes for CASSYRRLAGGTDTQYF.

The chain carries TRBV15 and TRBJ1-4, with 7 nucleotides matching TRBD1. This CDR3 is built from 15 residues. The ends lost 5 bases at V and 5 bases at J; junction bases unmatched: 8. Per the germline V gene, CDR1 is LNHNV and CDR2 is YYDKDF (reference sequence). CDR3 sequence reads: CATSRRQGVNEKLFF. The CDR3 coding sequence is TGTGCCACCAGCCGAAGACAGGGTGTGAATGAAAAACTGTTTTTT.

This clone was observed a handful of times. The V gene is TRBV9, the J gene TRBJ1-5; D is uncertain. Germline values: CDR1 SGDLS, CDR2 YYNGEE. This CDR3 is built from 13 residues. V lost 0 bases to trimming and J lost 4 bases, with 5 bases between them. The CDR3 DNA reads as TGTGCCAGCAGCGTAGAGGCTAATCAGCCCCAGCATTTT. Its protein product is CASSVEANQPQHF.

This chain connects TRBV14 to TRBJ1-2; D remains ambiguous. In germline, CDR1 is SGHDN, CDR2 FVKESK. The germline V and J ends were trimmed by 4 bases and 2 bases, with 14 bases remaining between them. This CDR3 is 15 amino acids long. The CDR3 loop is CASSRYPLLNYGYTF. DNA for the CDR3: TGTGCCAGCAGCCGCTACCCCCTCCTAAACTATGGCTACACCTTC.

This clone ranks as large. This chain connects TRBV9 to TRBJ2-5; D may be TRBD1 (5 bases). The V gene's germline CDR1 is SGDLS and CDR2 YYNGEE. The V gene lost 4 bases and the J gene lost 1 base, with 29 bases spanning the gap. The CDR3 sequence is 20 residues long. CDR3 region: CASSSTRALGFMVGQETQYF. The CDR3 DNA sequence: TGTGCCAGCAGCTCCACCAGGGCATTGGGCTTCATGGTGGGCCAAGAGACCCAGTACTTC.

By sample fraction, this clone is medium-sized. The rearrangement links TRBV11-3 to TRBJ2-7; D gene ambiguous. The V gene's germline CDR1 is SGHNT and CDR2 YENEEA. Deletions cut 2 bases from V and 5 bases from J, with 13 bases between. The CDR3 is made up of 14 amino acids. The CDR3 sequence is CASSLLLGEHEQYF. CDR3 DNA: TGTGCCAGCAGCTTACTCCTTGGAGAACACGAGCAGTACTTC.

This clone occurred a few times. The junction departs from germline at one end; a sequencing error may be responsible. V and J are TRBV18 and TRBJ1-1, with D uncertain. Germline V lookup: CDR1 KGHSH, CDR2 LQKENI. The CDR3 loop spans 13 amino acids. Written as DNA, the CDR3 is TGTGCCAGCTCACCACAATCCAACAGTGAAGCTTTCTTT. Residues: CASSPQSNSEAFF.

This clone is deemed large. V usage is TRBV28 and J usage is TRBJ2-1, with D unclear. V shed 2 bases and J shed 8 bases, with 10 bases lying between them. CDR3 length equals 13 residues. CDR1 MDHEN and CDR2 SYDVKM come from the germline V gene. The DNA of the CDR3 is TGTGCCAGCAGTTTAGCTGCAGTGGATGAGCAGTTCTTC. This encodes CASSLAAVDEQFF.

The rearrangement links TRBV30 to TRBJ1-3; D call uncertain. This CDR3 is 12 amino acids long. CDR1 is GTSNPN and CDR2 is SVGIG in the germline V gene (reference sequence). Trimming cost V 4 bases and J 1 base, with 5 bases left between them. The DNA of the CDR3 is TGTGCCTGGAAGAAATCTGGAAACACCATATATTTT. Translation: CAWKKSGNTIYF.

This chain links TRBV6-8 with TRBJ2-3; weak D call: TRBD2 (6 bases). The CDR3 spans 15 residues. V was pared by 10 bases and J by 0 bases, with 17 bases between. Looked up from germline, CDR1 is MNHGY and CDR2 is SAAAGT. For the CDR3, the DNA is TGTGCCATCAGCCTACTAGCAGCGAGCACAGATACGCAGTATTTT. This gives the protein CAISLLAASTDTQYF.

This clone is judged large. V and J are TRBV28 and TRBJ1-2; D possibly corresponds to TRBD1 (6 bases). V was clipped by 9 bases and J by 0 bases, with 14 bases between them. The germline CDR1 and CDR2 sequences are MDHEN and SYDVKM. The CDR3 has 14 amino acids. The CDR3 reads CASYTGIPNYGYTF. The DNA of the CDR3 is TGTGCCAGTTACACAGGGATTCCTAACTATGGCTACACCTTC.

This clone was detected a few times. As DNA, the CDR3 is TGTGCCAGCTCACCTTCTAGCGGGGGGGTACGCTCCTACGAGCAGTACTTC. This gives the protein CASSPSSGGVRSYEQYF. The chain employs TRBV18 and TRBJ2-7; 12 positions match TRBD2. Unmatched junction bases numbered 6, after V lost 3 bases and J lost 0 bases. The CDR3 spans 17 residues. Looked up from germline, CDR1 is KGHSH and CDR2 is LQKENI.

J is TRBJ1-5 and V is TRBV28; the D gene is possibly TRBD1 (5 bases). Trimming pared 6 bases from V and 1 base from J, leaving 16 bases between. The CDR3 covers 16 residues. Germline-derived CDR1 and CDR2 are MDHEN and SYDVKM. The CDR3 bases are TGTGCCAGCAGCCCGGGGGGGAGGGACAGCAATCAGCCCCAGCATTTT. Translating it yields CASSPGGRDSNQPQHF.

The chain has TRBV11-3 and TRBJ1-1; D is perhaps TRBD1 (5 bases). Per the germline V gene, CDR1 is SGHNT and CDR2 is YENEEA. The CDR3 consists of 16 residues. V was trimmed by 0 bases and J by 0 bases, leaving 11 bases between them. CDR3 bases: TGTGCCAGCAGCTTAGAGTCAGGGCCCATGAACACTGAAGCTTTCTTT. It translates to CASSLESGPMNTEAFF.

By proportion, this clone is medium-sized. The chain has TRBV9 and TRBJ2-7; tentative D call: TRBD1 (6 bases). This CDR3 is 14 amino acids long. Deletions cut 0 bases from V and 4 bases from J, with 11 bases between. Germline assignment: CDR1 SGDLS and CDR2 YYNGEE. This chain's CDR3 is CASSVAQGGYEQYF. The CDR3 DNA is TGTGCCAGCAGCGTAGCACAGGGTGGTTACGAGCAGTACTTC.

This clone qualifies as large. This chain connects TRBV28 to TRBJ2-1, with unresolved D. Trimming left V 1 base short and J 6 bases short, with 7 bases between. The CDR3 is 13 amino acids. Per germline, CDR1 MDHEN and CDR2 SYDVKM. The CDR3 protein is CASSLSAINEQFF. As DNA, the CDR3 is TGTGCCAGCAGTTTATCAGCGATCAATGAGCAGTTCTTC.

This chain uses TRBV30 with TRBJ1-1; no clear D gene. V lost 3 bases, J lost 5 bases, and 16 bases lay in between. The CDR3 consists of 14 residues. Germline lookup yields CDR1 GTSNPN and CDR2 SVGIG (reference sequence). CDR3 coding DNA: TGTGCCTGGAGCCCCAGTGGAGTTAGGACTGAAGCTTTCTTT. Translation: CAWSPSGVRTEAFF.

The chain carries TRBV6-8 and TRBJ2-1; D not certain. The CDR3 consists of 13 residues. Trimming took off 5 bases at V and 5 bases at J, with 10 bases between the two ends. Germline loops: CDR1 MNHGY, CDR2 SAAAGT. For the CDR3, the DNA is TGTGCCAGCAGTATAAACTCGGACAATGAGCAGTTCTTC. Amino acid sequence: CASSINSDNEQFF.

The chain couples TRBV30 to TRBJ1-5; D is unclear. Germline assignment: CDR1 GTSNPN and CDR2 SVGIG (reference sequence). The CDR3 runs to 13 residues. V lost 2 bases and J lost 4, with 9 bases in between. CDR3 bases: TGTGCCTGGAGTATACACCCGAATCAGCCCCAGCATTTT. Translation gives CAWSIHPNQPQHF.

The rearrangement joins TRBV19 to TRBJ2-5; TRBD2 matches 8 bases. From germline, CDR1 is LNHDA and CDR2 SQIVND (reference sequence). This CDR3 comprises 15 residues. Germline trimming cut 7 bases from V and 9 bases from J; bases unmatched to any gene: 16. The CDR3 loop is CASKYSGEQTWAQYF. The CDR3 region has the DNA TGTGCCAGTAAGTATAGCGGGGAGCAAACGTGGGCCCAGTACTTC.

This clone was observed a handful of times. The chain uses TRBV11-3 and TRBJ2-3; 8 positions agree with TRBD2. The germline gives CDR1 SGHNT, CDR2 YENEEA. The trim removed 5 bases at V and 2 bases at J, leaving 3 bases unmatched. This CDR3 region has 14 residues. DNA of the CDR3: TGTGCCAGCAGCGGACTAGCCCACACAGATACGCAGTATTTT. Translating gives CASSGLAHTDTQYF.

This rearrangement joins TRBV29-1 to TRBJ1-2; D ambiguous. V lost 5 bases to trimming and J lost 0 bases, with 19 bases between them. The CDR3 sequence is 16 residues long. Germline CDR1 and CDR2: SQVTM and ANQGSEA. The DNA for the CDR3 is TGCAGCGTTACGTTTTCAGATCACCGAGCTAACTATGGCTACACCTTC. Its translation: CSVTFSDHRANYGYTF.

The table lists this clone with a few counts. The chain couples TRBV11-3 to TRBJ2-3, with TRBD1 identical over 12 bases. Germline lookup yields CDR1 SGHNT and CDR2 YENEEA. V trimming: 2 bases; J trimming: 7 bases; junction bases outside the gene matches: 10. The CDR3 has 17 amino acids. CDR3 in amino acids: CASSLLVGTGGANTQYF. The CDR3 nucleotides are TGTGCCAGCAGCTTATTGGTGGGGACAGGGGGCGCAAATACGCAGTATTTT.

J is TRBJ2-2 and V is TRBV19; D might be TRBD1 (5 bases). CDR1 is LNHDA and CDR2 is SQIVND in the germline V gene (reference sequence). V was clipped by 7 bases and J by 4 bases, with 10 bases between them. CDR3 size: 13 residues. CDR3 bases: TGTGCCAGTATCCAGGGCGGCACCGGGGAGCTGTTTTTT. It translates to CASIQGGTGELFF. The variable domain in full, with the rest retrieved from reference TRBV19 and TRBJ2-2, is DGGITQSPKYLFRKEGQNVTLSCEQNLNHDAMYWYRQDPGQGLRLIYYSQIVNDFQKGDIAEGYSVSREKKESFPLTVTSAQKNPTAFYLCASIQGGTGELFFGEGSRLTVL.

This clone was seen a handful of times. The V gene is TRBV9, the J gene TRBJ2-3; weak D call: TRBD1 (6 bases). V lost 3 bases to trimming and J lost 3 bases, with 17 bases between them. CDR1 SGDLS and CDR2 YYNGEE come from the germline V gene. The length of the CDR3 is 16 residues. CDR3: CASSGTTGYGTDTQYF. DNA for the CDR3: TGTGCCAGCAGCGGTACAACAGGGTACGGGACAGATACGCAGTATTTT.

The CDR3 coding sequence is TGCGCCAGCAGCTTGGCCCCGAGGGAAGTAGGCTACGAGCAGTACTTC. It is translated as CASSLAPREVGYEQYF. This chain joins TRBV5-1 and TRBJ2-7; D may be TRBD2 (5 bases). The germline gives CDR1 SGHRS, CDR2 YFSETQ. The CDR3 is made up of 16 amino acids. Trimming pared 0 bases from V and 3 bases from J, leaving 16 bases between.

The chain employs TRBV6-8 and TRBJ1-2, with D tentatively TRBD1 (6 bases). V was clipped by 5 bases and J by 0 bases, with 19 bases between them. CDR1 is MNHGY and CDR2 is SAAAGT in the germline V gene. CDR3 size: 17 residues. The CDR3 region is CASSGGQLGPTNYGYTF. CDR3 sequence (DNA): TGTGCCAGCAGTGGAGGACAGCTAGGCCCTACTAACTATGGCTACACCTTC.

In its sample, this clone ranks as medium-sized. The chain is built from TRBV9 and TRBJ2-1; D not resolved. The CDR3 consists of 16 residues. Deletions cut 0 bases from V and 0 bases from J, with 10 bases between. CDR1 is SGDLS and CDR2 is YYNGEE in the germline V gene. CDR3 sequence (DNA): TGTGCCAGCAGCGTAGACCAGTGGAGCTCCTACAATGAGCAGTTCTTC. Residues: CASSVDQWSSYNEQFF.

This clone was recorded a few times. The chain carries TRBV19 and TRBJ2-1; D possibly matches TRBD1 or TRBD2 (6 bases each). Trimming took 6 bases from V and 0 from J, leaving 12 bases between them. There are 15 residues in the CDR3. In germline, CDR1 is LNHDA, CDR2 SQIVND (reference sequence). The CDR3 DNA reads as TGTGCCAGTAGGGTGGGGGGCCCCTCCTACAATGAGCAGTTCTTC. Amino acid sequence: CASRVGGPSYNEQFF.